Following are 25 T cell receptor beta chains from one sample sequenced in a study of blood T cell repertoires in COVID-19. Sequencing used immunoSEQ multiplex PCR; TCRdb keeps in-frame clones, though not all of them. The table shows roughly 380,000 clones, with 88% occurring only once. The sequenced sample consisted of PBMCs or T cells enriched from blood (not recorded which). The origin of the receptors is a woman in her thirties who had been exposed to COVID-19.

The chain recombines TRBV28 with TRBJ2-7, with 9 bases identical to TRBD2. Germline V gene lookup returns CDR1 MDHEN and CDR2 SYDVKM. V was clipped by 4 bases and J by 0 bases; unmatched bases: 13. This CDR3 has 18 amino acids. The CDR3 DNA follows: TGTGCCAGCAGTTCCTACATTACTAGCGGGCAAACCTCCTACGAGCAGTACTTC. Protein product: CASSSYITSGQTSYEQYF.

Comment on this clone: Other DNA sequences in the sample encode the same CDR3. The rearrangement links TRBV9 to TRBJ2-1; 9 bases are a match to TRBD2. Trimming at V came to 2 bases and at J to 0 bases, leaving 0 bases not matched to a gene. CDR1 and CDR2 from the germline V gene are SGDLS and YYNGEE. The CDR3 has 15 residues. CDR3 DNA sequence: TGTGCCAGCAGCGTTAGCGGGAGCTCCTACAATGAGCAGTTCTTC. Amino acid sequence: CASSVSGSSYNEQFF.

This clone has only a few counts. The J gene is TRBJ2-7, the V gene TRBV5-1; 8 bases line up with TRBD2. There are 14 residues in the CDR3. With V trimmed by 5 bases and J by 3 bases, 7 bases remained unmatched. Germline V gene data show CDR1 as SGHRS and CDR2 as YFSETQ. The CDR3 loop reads CASSLAGPSYEQYF. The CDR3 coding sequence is TGCGCCAGCAGTCTAGCGGGTCCAAGCTACGAGCAGTACTTC.

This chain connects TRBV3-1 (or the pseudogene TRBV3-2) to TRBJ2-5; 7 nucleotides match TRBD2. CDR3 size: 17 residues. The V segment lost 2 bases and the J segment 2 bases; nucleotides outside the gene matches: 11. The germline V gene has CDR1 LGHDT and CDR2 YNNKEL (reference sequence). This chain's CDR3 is CASSQRFLREAQETQYF. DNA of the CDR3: TGTGCCAGCAGCCAAAGGTTTCTACGGGAGGCACAAGAGACCCAGTACTTC.

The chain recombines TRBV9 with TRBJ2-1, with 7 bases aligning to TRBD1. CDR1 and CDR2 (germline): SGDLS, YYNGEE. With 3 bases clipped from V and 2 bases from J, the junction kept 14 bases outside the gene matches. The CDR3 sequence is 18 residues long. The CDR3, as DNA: TGTGCCAGCAGCGCTCCTCCCTATGGGCAGGGGGCCTACAATGAGCAGTTCTTC. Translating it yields CASSAPPYGQGAYNEQFF.

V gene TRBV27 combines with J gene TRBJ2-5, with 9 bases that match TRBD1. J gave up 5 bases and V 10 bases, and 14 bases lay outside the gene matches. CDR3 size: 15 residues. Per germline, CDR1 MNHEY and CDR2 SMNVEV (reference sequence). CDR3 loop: CATATYRGLGETQYF. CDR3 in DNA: TGTGCCACCGCGACCTACAGGGGGCTTGGTGAGACCCAGTACTTC.

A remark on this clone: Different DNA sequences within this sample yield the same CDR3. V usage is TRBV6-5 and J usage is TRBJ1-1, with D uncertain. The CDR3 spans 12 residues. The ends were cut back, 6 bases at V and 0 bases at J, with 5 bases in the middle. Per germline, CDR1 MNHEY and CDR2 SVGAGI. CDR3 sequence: CASRRLNTEAFF. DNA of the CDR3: TGTGCCAGCAGGCGATTGAACACTGAAGCTTTCTTT.

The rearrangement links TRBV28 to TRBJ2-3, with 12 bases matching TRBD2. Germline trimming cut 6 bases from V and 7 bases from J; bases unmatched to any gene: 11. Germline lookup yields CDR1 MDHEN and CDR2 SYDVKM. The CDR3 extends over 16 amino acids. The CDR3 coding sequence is TGTGCCAGCAGCCCATATGGACTAGCGGGAAGGCATACGCAGTATTTT. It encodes CASSPYGLAGRHTQYF.

The CDR3 sequence is CASSQRTRYNEQFF. The CDR3 bases are TGTGCCAGCAGCCAGAGAACTCGATACAATGAGCAGTTCTTC. The chain links TRBV3-1 (or the pseudogene TRBV3-2) to TRBJ2-1; no firm D call. Looked up from germline, CDR1 is LGHDT and CDR2 is YNNKEL (reference sequence). V lost 3 bases and J lost 4, with 10 bases in between. The CDR3 sequence is 14 residues long.

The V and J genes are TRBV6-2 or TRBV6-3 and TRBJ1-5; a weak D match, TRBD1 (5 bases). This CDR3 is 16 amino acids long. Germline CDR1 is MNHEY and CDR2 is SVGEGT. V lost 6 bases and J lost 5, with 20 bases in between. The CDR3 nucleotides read TGTGCCAGCAGCCCCTCCCCCAGGGTTTGGGATCAGCCCCAGCATTTT. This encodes CASSPSPRVWDQPQHF.

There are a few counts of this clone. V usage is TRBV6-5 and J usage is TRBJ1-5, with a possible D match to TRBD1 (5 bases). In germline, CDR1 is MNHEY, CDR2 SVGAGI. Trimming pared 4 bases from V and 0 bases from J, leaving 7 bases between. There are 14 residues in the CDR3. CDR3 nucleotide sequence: TGTGCCAGCAGTTCAGGGAATAGCAATCAGCCCCAGCATTTT. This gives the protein CASSSGNSNQPQHF.

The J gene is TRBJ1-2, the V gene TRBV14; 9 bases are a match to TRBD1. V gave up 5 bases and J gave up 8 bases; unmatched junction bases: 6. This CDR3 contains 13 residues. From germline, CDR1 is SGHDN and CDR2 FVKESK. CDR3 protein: CASSWDRVSGYTF. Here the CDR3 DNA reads TGTGCCAGCAGCTGGGACAGGGTATCCGGCTACACCTTC.

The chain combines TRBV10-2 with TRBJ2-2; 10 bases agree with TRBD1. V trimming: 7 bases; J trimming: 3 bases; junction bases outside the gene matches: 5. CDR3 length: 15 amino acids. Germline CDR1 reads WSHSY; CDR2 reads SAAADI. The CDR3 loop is CASNRQGADTGELFF. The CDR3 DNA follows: TGCGCCAGCAACCGACAGGGGGCGGACACCGGGGAGCTGTTTTTT.

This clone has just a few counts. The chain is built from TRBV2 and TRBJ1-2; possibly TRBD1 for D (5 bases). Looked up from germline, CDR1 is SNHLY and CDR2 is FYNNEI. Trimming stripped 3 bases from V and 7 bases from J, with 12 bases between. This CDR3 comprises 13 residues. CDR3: CASSEVREGGYTF. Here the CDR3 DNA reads TGTGCCAGCAGTGAGGTCAGGGAAGGTGGCTACACCTTC. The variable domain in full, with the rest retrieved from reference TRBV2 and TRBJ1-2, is EPEVTQTPSHQVTQMGQEVILRCVPISNHLYFYWYRQILGQKVEFLVSFYNNEISEKSEIFDDQFSVERPDGSNFTLKIRSTKLEDSAMYFCASSEVREGGYTFGSGTRLTVV.

CDR3 loop: CASSLASSGFSSYEQYF. The CDR3 bases are TGTGCCAGCAGCTTGGCGTCTAGCGGGTTTAGCTCCTACGAGCAGTACTTC. The rearrangement links TRBV5-4 to TRBJ2-7; 8 nucleotides align to TRBD2. V lost 0 bases, J lost 0 bases, and 8 bases stayed unmatched. The CDR3 runs to 17 residues. Germline lookup yields CDR1 SGHNT and CDR2 YYREEE (reference sequence).

For the CDR3, the DNA is TGCGCCAGCAGCCTACGGACAGGGTTGGCTGAAGCTTTCTTT. As protein: CASSLRTGLAEAFF. This sequence joins TRBV5-1 and TRBJ1-1, with TRBD1 matching over 8 bases. In germline, CDR1 is SGHRS, CDR2 YFSETQ. The length of the CDR3 is 14 residues. Losses at the gene ends were 4 bases for V and 6 bases for J; bases not matched to a gene: 8.

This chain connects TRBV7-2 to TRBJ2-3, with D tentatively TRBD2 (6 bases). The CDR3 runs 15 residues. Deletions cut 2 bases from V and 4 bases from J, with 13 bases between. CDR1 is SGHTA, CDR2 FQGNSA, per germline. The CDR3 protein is CASSLISGSPDTQYF. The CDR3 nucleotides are TGTGCCAGCAGCTTAATTTCCGGGAGCCCAGATACGCAGTATTTT.

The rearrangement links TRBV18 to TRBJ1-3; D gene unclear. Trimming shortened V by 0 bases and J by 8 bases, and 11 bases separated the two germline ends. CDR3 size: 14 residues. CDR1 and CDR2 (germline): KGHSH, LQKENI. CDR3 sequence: CASSPPAQSDTIYF. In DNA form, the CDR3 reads TGTGCCAGCTCACCACCGGCACAGAGTGACACCATATATTTT. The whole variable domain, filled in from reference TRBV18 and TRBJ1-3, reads NAGVMQNPRHLVRRRGQEARLRCSPMKGHSHVYWYRQLPEEGLKFMVYLQKENIIDESGMPKERFSAEFPKEGPSILRIQQVVRGDSAAYFCASSPPAQSDTIYFGEGSWLTVV.

The CDR3 DNA is TGCAGCGTTCGCGGGTATGGCAATGAGCAGTTCTTC. Protein sequence: CSVRGYGNEQFF. V gene TRBV29-1 combines with J gene TRBJ2-1, with D possibly matching TRBD2 (5 bases). V gave up 5 bases and J gave up 6 bases, with 11 bases separating them. This CDR3 spans 12 amino acids. The germline CDR1 and CDR2 sequences are SQVTM and ANQGSEA.

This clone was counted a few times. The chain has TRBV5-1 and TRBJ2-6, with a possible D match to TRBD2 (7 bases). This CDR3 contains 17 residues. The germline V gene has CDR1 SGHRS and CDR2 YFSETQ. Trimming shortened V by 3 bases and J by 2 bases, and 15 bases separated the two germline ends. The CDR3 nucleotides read TGCGCCAGCAGCTCCCTGGGGGGGCGAACTGGGGCCAACGTCCTGACTTTC. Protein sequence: CASSSLGGRTGANVLTF. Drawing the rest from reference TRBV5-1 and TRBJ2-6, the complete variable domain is KAGVTQTPRYLIKTRGQQVTLSCSPISGHRSVSWYQQTPGQGLQFLFEYFSETQRNKGNFPGRFSGRQFSNSRSEMNVSTLELGDSALYLCASSSLGGRTGANVLTFGAGSRLTVL.

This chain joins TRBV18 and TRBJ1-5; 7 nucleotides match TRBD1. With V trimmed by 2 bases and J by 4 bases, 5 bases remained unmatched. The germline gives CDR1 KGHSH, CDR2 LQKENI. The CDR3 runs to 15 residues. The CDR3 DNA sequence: TGTGCCAGCTCACCAGGCGGGACAGATAATCAGCCCCAGCATTTT. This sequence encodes CASSPGGTDNQPQHF.

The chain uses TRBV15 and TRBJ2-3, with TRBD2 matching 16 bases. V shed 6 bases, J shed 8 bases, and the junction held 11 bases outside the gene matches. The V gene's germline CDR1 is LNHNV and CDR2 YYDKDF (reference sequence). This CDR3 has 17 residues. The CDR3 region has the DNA TGTGCCACCAGGAAAGAGGGACTAGCGGGAGGGTCGGGTACGCAGTATTTT. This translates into CATRKEGLAGGSGTQYF.

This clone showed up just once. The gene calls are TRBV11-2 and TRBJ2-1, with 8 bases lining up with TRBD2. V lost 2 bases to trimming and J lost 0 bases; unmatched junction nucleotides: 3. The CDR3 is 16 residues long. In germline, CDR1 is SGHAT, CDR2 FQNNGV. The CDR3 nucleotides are TGTGCCAGCAGCTTATTCGCGGGAGGCTCCTACAATGAGCAGTTCTTC. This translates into CASSLFAGGSYNEQFF.

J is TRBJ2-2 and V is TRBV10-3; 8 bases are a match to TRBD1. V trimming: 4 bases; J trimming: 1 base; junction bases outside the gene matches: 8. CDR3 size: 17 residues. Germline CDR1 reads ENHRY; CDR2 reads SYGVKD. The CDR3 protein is CAISGLTGDGNTGELFF. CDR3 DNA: TGTGCCATCAGTGGTCTGACAGGGGATGGGAACACCGGGGAGCTGTTTTTT.

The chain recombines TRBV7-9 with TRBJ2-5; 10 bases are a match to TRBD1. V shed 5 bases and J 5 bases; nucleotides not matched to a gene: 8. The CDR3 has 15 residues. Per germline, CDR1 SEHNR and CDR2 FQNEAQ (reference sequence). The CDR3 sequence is CASSLLGQGWETQYF. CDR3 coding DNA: TGTGCCAGCAGCCTCCTGGGACAGGGGTGGGAGACCCAGTACTTC.